What follows are 20 T cell receptor beta chains derived from one specimen sequenced in a study of technical replicates of blood from a few donors. Assay used: immunoSEQ multiplex PCR; TCRdb lists only in-frame clones, some missing. The data show roughly 81,000 clones, 97% seen once. What was sequenced was T cells isolated from PBMCs. These receptors were obtained from a human donor in good health.

Here the CDR3 reads CASSHRGDRWKETQYF. The CDR3 DNA reads TGTGCCAGCAGCCACCGCGGGGACAGGTGGAAAGAGACCCAGTACTTC. The gene calls are TRBV27 and TRBJ2-5; 8 nucleotides match TRBD1. Trimming at V came to 6 bases and at J to 3 bases, leaving 12 bases not matched to a gene. The V gene's germline CDR1 is MNHEY and CDR2 SMNVEV (reference sequence). The CDR3 covers 16 residues.

V usage is TRBV18 and J usage is TRBJ2-3, with D perhaps matching TRBD1 (6 bases). Germline V gene data show CDR1 as KGHSH and CDR2 as LQKENI. The CDR3 is 16 amino acids. The ends were cut back, 5 bases at V and 0 bases at J, with 15 bases in the middle. The CDR3 is CASSMDRKTSTDTQYF. The CDR3 DNA follows: TGTGCCAGCTCAATGGACAGAAAGACTAGCACAGATACGCAGTATTTT.

The chain recombines TRBV11-2 with TRBJ1-2, with D hard to call. There are 16 residues in the CDR3. The V end was cut by 5 bases, the J end by 1 base, with 17 bases between. The germline V gene has CDR1 SGHAT and CDR2 FQNNGV. The CDR3 region has the DNA TGTGCCAGCAGCCGATCTTACCCTCGAGATAACTATGGCTACACCTTC. The encoded protein is CASSRSYPRDNYGYTF.

The gene calls are TRBV19 and TRBJ2-3; the D gene is possibly TRBD2 (6 bases). V was pared by 7 bases and J by 0 bases, with 17 bases between. The CDR3 has 16 amino acids. Germline V gives CDR1 LNHDA, CDR2 SQIVND (reference sequence). CDR3 nucleotides: TGTGCCAGTAAACGAAATTCCGGGACTAGCACAGATACGCAGTATTTT. Translating it yields CASKRNSGTSTDTQYF.

The chain is built from TRBV2 and TRBJ2-6; TRBD2 matches at 8 bases. The V gene's germline CDR1 is SNHLY and CDR2 FYNNEI. The CDR3 length is 20 residues. The V gene end was trimmed by 2 bases and the J gene end by 1 base; junction bases not matched to a gene: 13. In DNA, the CDR3 is TGTGCCAGCAGTGAAAGTCTAGGTCTAGCGGGTGATTCTGGGGCCAACGTCCTGACTTTC. Its protein product is CASSESLGLAGDSGANVLTF.

The rearrangement links TRBV6-1 to TRBJ2-1; 13 bases are a match to TRBD2. This CDR3 has 15 amino acids. CDR1 and CDR2 (germline): MNHNS, SASEGT. The junction had 3 bases not matched to a gene; V was cut back by 6 bases and J by 4 bases. In DNA form, the CDR3 reads TGTGCCAGCAGACTAGCGGGAGGGTCTTACAATGAGCAGTTCTTC. Protein sequence: CASRLAGGSYNEQFF.

The rearrangement joins TRBV10-3 to TRBJ2-3, with 15 bases identical to TRBD2. This CDR3 has 16 amino acids. Germline V gene sequence: CDR1 ENHRY, CDR2 SYGVKD. J gave up 6 bases and V 6 bases, and 7 bases lay outside the gene matches. The DNA for the CDR3 is TGTGCCATCAGCGGACTAGCGGGGGGGGAGCGGGATACGCAGTATTTT. Its translation is CAISGLAGGERDTQYF.

The genes are TRBV29-1 and TRBJ2-1; TRBD2 agrees at 10 bases. Germline CDR1 is SQVTM and CDR2 is ANQGSEA. There are 15 residues in the CDR3. The J segment lost 5 bases and the V segment lost 4 bases, leaving 8 bases of the junction unmatched. CDR3 protein: CSVVASGSTDNEQFF. CDR3 in DNA: TGCAGCGTTGTGGCTAGCGGGAGTACCGACAATGAGCAGTTCTTC.

The chain links TRBV7-8 to TRBJ1-4; weak D call: TRBD1 (6 bases). Germline CDR1 is SGHVS and CDR2 is FQNEAQ. The CDR3 totals 20 residues. Trimming took off 6 bases at V and 8 bases at J, with 34 bases between the two ends. DNA of the CDR3: TGTGCCAGCAGGGGATACTGGCCCGGACAGTTTTCTTCAGGGCCGGAAAAACTGTTTTTT. Its protein product is CASRGYWPGQFSSGPEKLFF.

This chain joins TRBV7-2 and TRBJ1-1; D remains unclear. This CDR3 contains 15 residues. Trimming took 0 bases from V and 1 from J, leaving 9 bases between them. Germline-derived CDR1 and CDR2 are SGHTA and FQGNSA. CDR3 DNA sequence: TGTGCCAGCAGCTTAGCGGCAGACAAGAACACTGAAGCTTTCTTT. This encodes CASSLAADKNTEAFF.

This chain links TRBV6-1 with TRBJ2-7; 12 bases agree with TRBD2. Germline trimming cut 5 bases from V and 3 bases from J; bases unmatched to any gene: 5. CDR1 and CDR2 (germline): MNHNS, SASEGT. CDR3 length: 15 residues. CDR3 residues: CASSTTSGGRYEQYF. CDR3 nucleotides: TGTGCCAGCAGTACAACTAGCGGGGGGCGCTACGAGCAGTACTTC.

The rearrangement uses TRBV6-1 and TRBJ2-3; D remains ambiguous. CDR1 is MNHNS and CDR2 is SASEGT in the germline V gene. V was pared by 3 bases and J by 4 bases, with 5 bases between. This CDR3 region has 12 residues. CDR3 loop: CASSDNADTQYF. The CDR3 DNA follows: TGTGCCAGCAGTGATAATGCAGATACGCAGTATTTT.

The chain combines TRBV29-1 with TRBJ1-1; 9 nucleotides agree with TRBD1. The CDR3 extends over 15 amino acids. Per germline, CDR1 SQVTM and CDR2 ANQGSEA. After removal of 4 bases from V and 1 base from J, the junction contained 7 bases not matched to a gene. Written as DNA, the CDR3 is TGCAGCGTTGGGCGGACAGGGGCTGCGAACACTGAAGCTTTCTTT. Protein sequence: CSVGRTGAANTEAFF.

V is TRBV19 and J is TRBJ2-1, with 9 bases fitting TRBD1. CDR1 and CDR2 from the germline V gene are LNHDA and SQIVND (reference sequence). This CDR3 region has 15 residues. V lost 6 bases to trimming and J lost 5 bases; unmatched junction nucleotides: 8. The CDR3 DNA sequence: TGTGCCAGTAGAAAAAGGGGGACAGGGAACAATGAGCAGTTCTTC. Its translation: CASRKRGTGNNEQFF.

V usage is TRBV5-4 and J usage is TRBJ1-2; 7 nucleotides match TRBD1. Germline V gene sequence: CDR1 SGHNT, CDR2 YYREEE (reference sequence). This CDR3 has 12 amino acids. V trimming: 4 bases; J trimming: 8 bases; junction bases outside the gene matches: 5. In nucleotides, the CDR3 is TGTGCCAGCAGCAGGGACAGACACGGCTACACCTTC. Protein sequence: CASSRDRHGYTF.

This clone was seen a single time. The J gene is TRBJ1-1, the V gene TRBV5-5, with a tentative D call TRBD1 (5 bases). CDR3 length: 15 residues. Germline lookup yields CDR1 SGHKS and CDR2 YYEKEE (reference sequence). Trimming stripped 0 bases from V and 0 bases from J, with 9 bases between. The chain's CDR3 is CASSLAAGMNTEAFF. CDR3 DNA sequence: TGTGCCAGCAGCTTGGCCGCAGGGATGAACACTGAAGCTTTCTTT. Together with reference TRBV5-5 and TRBJ1-1, the CDR3 gives the full variable domain: DAGVTQSPTHLIKTRGQQVTLRCSPISGHKSVSWYQQVLGQGPQFIFQYYEKEERGRGNFPDRFSARQFPNYSSELNVNALLLGDSALYLCASSLAAGMNTEAFFGQGTRLTVV.

The J gene is TRBJ2-7, the V gene TRBV7-3; the match to TRBD1 covers 8 bases. The CDR3 spans 15 residues. Germline CDR1 is SGHTA and CDR2 is FQGTGA. Germline trimming cut 3 bases from V and 4 bases from J; bases unmatched to any gene: 8. CDR3 residues: CASSFDRGRLYEQYF. The CDR3 DNA sequence: TGTGCCAGCAGCTTTGACAGGGGCCGCCTGTACGAGCAGTACTTC.

The chain is built from TRBV4-1 and TRBJ2-1; D gene ambiguous. The CDR3 runs 17 residues. Germline values: CDR1 MGHRA, CDR2 YSYEKL. V lost 5 bases and J 0 bases, leaving 17 bases between the germline ends. The CDR3 protein is CASSTSNLGVSYNEQFF. The DNA of the CDR3 is TGCGCCAGCAGCACGAGTAACTTGGGCGTCTCCTACAATGAGCAGTTCTTC.

V and J are TRBV28 and TRBJ2-5; the match to TRBD2 covers 14 bases. Germline V gives CDR1 MDHEN, CDR2 SYDVKM. The CDR3 is 15 amino acids. V lost 5 bases and J lost 5; bases outside the gene matches: 4. Here the CDR3 reads CASSARLAGGETQYF. The DNA for the CDR3 is TGTGCCAGCAGTGCCAGACTAGCGGGAGGGGAGACCCAGTACTTC.

The chain joins TRBV5-6 to TRBJ2-3; 8 bases are shared with TRBD1. With V trimmed by 4 bases and J by 2 bases, 3 bases remained unmatched. Germline CDR1 and CDR2: SGHDT and YYEEEE. The length of the CDR3 is 14 residues. The CDR3 spells CASSQGAITDTQYF. The CDR3 DNA is TGTGCCAGCAGCCAGGGGGCAATCACAGATACGCAGTATTTT. The whole variable domain, filled in from reference TRBV5-6 and TRBJ2-3, reads DAGVTQSPTHLIKTRGQQVTLRCSPKSGHDTVSWYQQALGQGPQFIFQYYEEEERQRGNFPDRFSGHQFPNYSSELNVNALLLGDSALYLCASSQGAITDTQYFGPGTRLTVL.